This T cell receptor (beta chain) was captured in a study of T cells in Graves' hyperthyroidism and ophthalmopathy. This clonotype was counted many times. Its antigen is not identified. RNA transcripts served as the template for amplifying TCR beta CDR3 regions. RT-PCR in the first round (using the HTBI primer set) targeted the TCR CDR3. TCRdb used MiXCR to reprocess the multiplex PCR reads, holding one entry per CDR3 protein. The table has more than 300,000 distinct CDR3 sequences, over 11% seen once. This CDR3 region has 16 residues. The V end was cut by 2 bases, the J end by 4 bases, with 16 bases between. Germline values: CDR1 SGHAT, CDR2 FQNNGV. Study results and caveats: Ophthalmopathy prediction by the model preceded onset by a median about 6.3 months.

This chain joins TRBV11-2 and TRBJ2-3, with D perhaps matching TRBD2 (5 bases). The sequenced sample was blood. This TCR was recovered from a woman in her thirties with Graves' hyperthyroidism. Here the CDR3 DNA reads TGTGCCAGCAGCTTATTGAAAAGCGGATCTTCAGATACGCAGTATTTT. Residues: CASSLLKSGSSDTQYF.